This is a list of T cell receptor beta chains from one sample in a study of CD8+ T cells in alopecia areata. Data came from immunoSEQ multiplex PCR; TCRdb stores just in-frame clones and leaves some out. The sample carries over 250,000 clones, 45% to 70% recorded once. Material: CD4+ T cells sorted from blood, obtained at week 52, from a patient treated with tofacitinib. The origin of the receptors is a human donor with alopecia areata. Both conserved end residues are trimmed from each CDR3. The order of the fields is V gene, J gene, CDR3 length, CDR3 protein.

TRBV29-1	TRBJ2-1	10	SVGGTASEQF
TRBV27	TRBJ1-6	13	ASSERGISYSPLH
TRBV12-5	TRBJ1-5	13	ASGLLQGWGQPQH
TRBV6-6	TRBJ2-7	11	ASSDGLVDEQY
TRBV29-1	TRBJ2-3	11	SVVRGGTDTQY
TRBV9	TRBJ2-1	12	ASSVGTWDNEQF
TRBV10-3	TRBJ2-1	13	AISESGGLYNEQF
TRBV19	TRBJ2-3	14	ASSIIFGSNSDTQY
TRBV6-6	TRBJ1-1	13	ASSVRVHPNTEAF
TRBV18	TRBJ2-5	12	ASSGDRAEETQY
TRBV7-2	TRBJ2-1	14	ASSPFPGGAYNEQF
TRBV6-6	TRBJ1-3	12	ASSQSISGNTIY
TRBV29-1	TRBJ1-5	11	SVVTGRDQPQH
TRBV5-1	TRBJ2-1	11	ASSMGGPGEQF
TRBV6-5	TRBJ1-2	13	ASSYFPSYFYGYT
TRBV5-1	TRBJ2-5	13	ASSRSGAAQETQY
TRBV6-1	TRBJ2-3	12	ASRQAGVTDTQY
TRBV10-3	TRBJ2-1	11	AISESGLNGGF
TRBV5-1	TRBJ2-5	12	ASSSGTSEETQY
TRBV11-1	TRBJ1-5	10	ASSSKGGPQH
TRBV6-5	TRBJ2-7	11	ASSYSGRYEQY
TRBV5-4	TRBJ2-1	14	ASSLFLAGGLDEQF
TRBV5-1	TRBJ1-1	11	ASSWETAMKAF
TRBV15	TRBJ2-7	12	ATSSLLGQGILY
TRBV30	TRBJ1-5	12	AWNSGGYNQPQH
TRBV30	TRBJ1-2	12	AWTETGTDYGYT
TRBV2	TRBJ2-5	10	AGGLVQETQY